This TCR beta chain was documented in a study of type 1 and type 2 diabetes patients. Study details: The whole study generated 18,976,912 paired-end reads. Study conclusions and caveats: With limited T2D and control samples, some T1D-only expanded clones may not be T1D-specific. Between type 2 diabetes and control samples, V and J usage averaged around 0.97 correlation.

This CDR3 has 15 amino acids. With 3 bases removed from V and 1 base from J, the gap between germline ends came to 11 bases. From germline, CDR1 is MNHEY and CDR2 SMNVEV (reference sequence). Notes on this clonotype: Its antigen is unknown.

Genomic DNA was the PCR template. The TCR beta CDR3 region was amplified using 30 forward and 13 reverse primers. TCRdb re-analysed the multiplex PCR reads in MiXCR, keeping a single row per CDR3 protein. The sample has fewer than 350,000 distinct CDR3 sequences; 45% to 60% are singletons. This rearrangement joins TRBV27 to TRBJ2-3; D tentatively fits TRBD1 or TRBD2 (6 bases each). The source is a young man with type 2 diabetes. Sequenced material: peripheral blood mononuclear cells (PBMCs). CDR3 nucleotides: TGTGCCAGCAGTTTTGGAGGGGGACGCACAGATACGCAGTATTTT. It is translated as CASSFGGGRTDTQYF.